Below, 13 T cell receptor beta chains from the same sample are listed, as sequenced in a study of T cells in Graves' hyperthyroidism and ophthalmopathy. Authors of the study amplified TCR beta CDR3 regions from RNA transcripts. First-round RT-PCR of the TCR CDR3 relied on the HTBI primer set. MiXCR, run by TCRdb on the multiplex PCR reads, gives a single entry per CDR3 protein. Among approximately 640,000 distinct CDR3 sequences listed, roughly 46% were seen once. Sequences were obtained from peripheral blood or thyroid tissue (not recorded which). The source of these receptors is an adult man with Graves' disease, either hyperthyroidism or ophthalmopathy (not recorded which).

The table lists this clonotype with a few counts. The J gene is TRBJ2-7, the V gene TRBV11-3; 8 positions agree with TRBD1. V dropped 2 bases and J dropped 0; count of bases not matched to a gene: 3. The CDR3 covers 15 residues. Per germline, CDR1 SGHNT and CDR2 YENEEA. The CDR3: CASSLQGAISYEQYF. The CDR3 DNA sequence: TGTGCCAGCAGCTTACAGGGGGCCATCTCCTACGAGCAGTACTTC.

In this sample, this clonotype turned up a few times. One end of the junction is discordant with germline, which a read error may explain. The CDR3 spells CASSYPDRETQYF. The CDR3 nucleotides read TGTGCCAGCAGTTACCCGGACCGTGAGACCCAGTACTTC. The chain has TRBV10-3 and TRBJ2-5; no reliable D call. Germline lookup yields CDR1 ENHRY and CDR2 SYGVKD. There are 13 residues in the CDR3.

This clonotype was seen only once. The junction shows a germline mismatch at one end, possibly a read error. The chain combines TRBV5-1 with TRBJ1-1; no definite D call. Per germline, CDR1 SGHRS and CDR2 YFSETQ. The CDR3 loop spans 15 amino acids. The DNA for the CDR3 is TGCGCCAGCGGCTTGGACGGCAGGATGAACACTGAAGCTTTCTTT. Translated, it gives CASGLDGRMNTEAFF.

This clonotype appeared once. Given the absence of the conserved phenylalanine or tryptophan at the CDR3 end, a read error is likely. This chain connects TRBV10-2 to TRBJ1-1; D gene ambiguous. V was pared by 8 bases and J by 0 bases, with 4 bases between. Germline V gives CDR1 WSHSY, CDR2 SAAADI. CDR3 length equals 11 residues. The CDR3 DNA reads TGCGCCAGCGACGTGAACACTGAAGCTTTCGTT. Translation gives CASDVNTEAFV.

The CDR3: CASSLAGTANQPQHF. For the CDR3, the DNA is TGTGCCAGCTCACTCGCCGGGACAGCAAATCAGCCCCAGCATTTT. The V and J genes are TRBV24-1 and TRBJ1-5; 7 bases fit TRBD1. V shed 11 bases, J shed 4 bases, and the junction held 13 bases outside the gene matches. Germline CDR1 KGHDR, CDR2 SFDVKD. This CDR3 contains 15 residues.

About this clonotype itself: No conserved phenylalanine or tryptophan ends this CDR3, so it is likely a read error. The V and J genes are TRBV7-9 and TRBJ1-2; TRBD1 agrees at 10 bases. The ends lost 5 bases at V and 5 bases at J; junction bases unmatched: 14. The CDR3 has 17 amino acids. CDR1 is SEHNR, CDR2 FQNEAQ, per germline (reference sequence). This chain's CDR3 is CASSPPVGTGARYGYTY. DNA for the CDR3: TGTGCCAGCAGCCCCCCGGTGGGGACAGGGGCTCGGTATGGCTACACCTAC.

This clonotype was recorded many times. The V call is TRBV9, the J call TRBJ1-6, with a possible D match to TRBD1 (5 bases). Germline-derived CDR1 and CDR2 are SGDLS and YYNGEE. The germline V and J ends were trimmed by 4 bases and 8 bases, with 10 bases remaining between them. The CDR3 has 13 residues. In nucleotides, the CDR3 is TGTGCCAGCAGCCTCCTCAGGGATTCACCCCTCCACTTT. This codes for CASSLLRDSPLHF.

This clonotype was detected a few times. The chain carries TRBV5-6 and TRBJ1-2; D remains unclear. V lost 3 bases to trimming and J lost 7 bases, with 7 bases between them. CDR3 length: 11 residues. The V gene's germline CDR1 is SGHDT and CDR2 YYEEEE. The CDR3 coding sequence is TGTGCCAGCAGCTACCGGACTGGCTACACCTTC. Translated, it gives CASSYRTGYTF.

This rearrangement joins TRBV10-3 to TRBJ2-5; 9 bases line up with TRBD2. In germline, CDR1 is ENHRY, CDR2 SYGVKD. The length of the CDR3 is 13 residues. CDR3 DNA sequence: TGTGCTCCAGCGGGAGGATGGGAAGAGACCCAGTACTTC. Protein sequence: CAPAGGWEETQYF.

At least ten counts were recorded for this clonotype. The CDR3 nucleotides read TGTGCCAGCAGCTTGGAGCTAGGCTCACCCCTCCACTTT. It encodes CASSLELGSPLHF. This chain joins TRBV7-9 and TRBJ1-6, with D uncertain. The length of the CDR3 is 13 residues. The germline V gene has CDR1 SEHNR and CDR2 FQNEAQ (reference sequence). V gave up 3 bases and J gave up 10 bases, with 10 bases separating them. Based on the CDR3 plus reference TRBV7-9 and TRBJ1-6, the full variable domain is DTGVSQNPRHKITKRGQNVTFRCDPISEHNRLYWYRQTLGQGPEFLTYFQNEAQLEKSRLLSDRFSAERPKGSFSTLEIQRTEQGDSAMYLCASSLELGSPLHFGNGTRLTVT.

In the case of this clonotype: A read error may account for a junction end that differs from germline. The chain couples TRBV5-1 to TRBJ1-5; D not certain. From germline, CDR1 is SGHRS and CDR2 YFSETQ. This CDR3 region has 15 residues. For the CDR3, the DNA is TGCACCAGCAGCCAGGACGGGTTTAGCAATCAGCCCCAGCATTTT. Protein product: CTSSQDGFSNQPQHF.

This clonotype was observed at least ten times. The chain couples TRBV5-1 to TRBJ1-1; unclear D gene. The CDR3 totals 12 residues. V was clipped by 4 bases and J by 6 bases, with 10 bases between them. Germline V gene data show CDR1 as SGHRS and CDR2 as YFSETQ. In nucleotides, the CDR3 is TGCGCCAGCAGCCTCTCCGGGCCTGAAGCTTTCTTT. Its translation: CASSLSGPEAFF.

Notes on this clonotype: As the CDR3 is not closed by the conserved phenylalanine or tryptophan, this likely results from a read error. The DNA is omitted, as the CDR3 cannot be located on it reliably, and the CDR3 follows TCRdb's listing. V and J are TRBV15 and TRBJ1-4. Counting both end residues, the CDR3 totals 10 amino acids. Per the germline V gene, CDR1 is LNHNV and CDR2 is YYDKDF (reference sequence). CDR3 amino acids: CATSSAGQLY.